One and the same sample provided the 13 T cell receptor beta chains below, sequenced in a study of PD-L1 blockade in urothelial cancer (dated by TCRdb to the late 2010s). The label giving this sample's time point can be read as: pretreatment peripheral blood. The receptor library was made with the immunoSEQ multiplex PCR assay. TCRdb's version of the immuneACCESS table is confined to in-frame rearrangements and falls short of the full clone set. An unresolved V gene accounts for under half of the shortfall where checked; the remainder is of unknown origin. The sample table contains about 79,000 clones; only one count was recorded for around 87% of them. Clones ranked in the top ten supply 14% to 15% of the sample. The starting material was PBMCs, obtained around atezolizumab (anti-PD-L1) treatment. Receptors originate from a man aged 55 to 70 with urothelial cancer.

J is TRBJ2-7 and V is TRBV30; 8 bases are a match to TRBD2. The CDR3 covers 15 residues. V lost 2 bases to trimming and J lost 1 base; unmatched junction nucleotides: 7. CDR1 and CDR2 (germline): GTSNPN, SVGIG (reference sequence). CDR3 loop: CAWSFTGTRSYEQYF. The CDR3 nucleotides are TGTGCCTGGAGTTTTACAGGGACTAGGTCCTACGAGCAGTACTTC.

This clone came up once. The chain links TRBV18 to TRBJ2-1; the D is unclear. From germline, CDR1 is KGHSH and CDR2 LQKENI. Trimming removed 0 bases at V and 0 bases at J, with 6 bases between. The CDR3 spans 15 residues. CDR3: CASSPPSLSYNEQFF. The CDR3 nucleotides are TGTGCCAGCTCACCACCTAGCCTCTCCTACAATGAGCAGTTCTTC.

The chain combines TRBV27 with TRBJ1-2; 10 bases fit TRBD1. Trimming removed 6 bases from V and 3 bases from J; junction bases left unmatched: 10. This CDR3 spans 16 amino acids. Germline V gene lookup returns CDR1 MNHEY and CDR2 SMNVEV (reference sequence). The CDR3 sequence: CASRPLDRGRDYGYTF. As DNA, the CDR3 is TGTGCCAGCAGACCCCTCGACAGGGGGCGGGACTATGGCTACACCTTC.

The CDR3 loop reads CASSAGVTSTDTQYF. In nucleotides, the CDR3 is TGCGCCAGCAGTGCAGGGGTAACGAGCACAGATACGCAGTATTTT. The chain joins TRBV10-1 to TRBJ2-3, with D tentatively TRBD1 (6 bases). The CDR3 is 15 residues long. Trimming removed 4 bases from V and 0 bases from J, with 11 bases in between. In germline, CDR1 is WNHNN, CDR2 SYGVQD (reference sequence).

The chain is built from TRBV30 and TRBJ1-6, with 7 positions matching TRBD1. CDR1 and CDR2 (germline): GTSNPN, SVGIG (reference sequence). V gave up 3 bases and J gave up 8 bases; unmatched junction bases: 4. This CDR3 has 13 residues. The CDR3 region has the DNA TGTGCCTGGAGGGGACAGAGGTATTCACCCCTCCACTTT. This translates into CAWRGQRYSPLHF. The variable domain in full, completed from reference TRBV30 and TRBJ1-6, reads SQTIHQWPATLVQPVGSPLSLECTVEGTSNPNLYWYRQAAGRGLQLLFYSVGIGQISSEVPQNLSASRPQDRQFILSSKKLLLSDSGFYLCAWRGQRYSPLHFGNGTRLTVT.

The rearrangement joins TRBV11-2 to TRBJ1-5, with D uncertain. V gave up 2 bases and J gave up 5 bases, with 7 bases separating them. Germline lookup yields CDR1 SGHAT and CDR2 FQNNGV. This CDR3 comprises 13 residues. CDR3: CASSLSEDQPQHF. The CDR3 DNA reads as TGTGCCAGCAGCTTATCCGAGGATCAGCCCCAGCATTTT.

The rearrangement links TRBV30 to TRBJ1-6, with D possibly TRBD1 on 5 matching bases. With 0 bases removed from V and 7 bases from J, the gap between germline ends came to 13 bases. Looked up from germline, CDR1 is GTSNPN and CDR2 is SVGIG (reference sequence). The CDR3 extends over 15 amino acids. The CDR3 is CAWSVLGQGNSPLHF. The CDR3 DNA sequence: TGTGCCTGGAGTGTACTTGGGCAGGGAAATTCACCCCTCCACTTT.

This chain uses TRBV27 with TRBJ2-7; 10 bases map to TRBD1. The CDR3 is 16 amino acids. Looked up from germline, CDR1 is MNHEY and CDR2 is SMNVEV (reference sequence). J lost 3 bases, V lost 2 bases, and 7 bases had no gene match. CDR3 sequence: CASSLNPTGGRYEQYF. The CDR3 DNA sequence: TGTGCCAGCAGTTTAAATCCGACAGGGGGCCGCTACGAGCAGTACTTC.

V gene TRBV10-3 combines with J gene TRBJ1-1, with D unresolved. Germline values: CDR1 ENHRY, CDR2 SYGVKD. The ends were cut back, 0 bases at V and 4 bases at J, with 12 bases in the middle. The CDR3 runs to 15 residues. The CDR3 nucleotides are TGTGCCATCAGTGAGTCCACGGGTGAGGGCACTGAAGCTTTCTTT. Protein: CAISESTGEGTEAFF.

The chain couples TRBV5-6 to TRBJ2-1; 7 nucleotides match TRBD1. Per germline, CDR1 SGHDT and CDR2 YYEEEE. V trimming: 1 base; J trimming: 12 bases; junction bases outside the gene matches: 13. The CDR3 runs 15 residues. The CDR3, as DNA: TGTGCCAGCAGCTTGTTGGGACAGAGGTCCTTAGGGCAGTTCTTC. It yields the protein CASSLLGQRSLGQFF. The entire variable domain, with the rest obtained from reference TRBV5-6 and TRBJ2-1, is as follows: DAGVTQSPTHLIKTRGQQVTLRCSPKSGHDTVSWYQQALGQGPQFIFQYYEEEERQRGNFPDRFSGHQFPNYSSELNVNALLLGDSALYLCASSLLGQRSLGQFFGPGTRLTVL.

The V call is TRBV28, the J call TRBJ2-2; perhaps TRBD1 as D (6 bases). This CDR3 comprises 15 residues. From germline, CDR1 is MDHEN and CDR2 SYDVKM. V lost 7 bases to trimming and J lost 6 bases, with 18 bases between them. The CDR3 nucleotides are TGTGCCAGCACCTTCCCAGGGGCCGCGTCCGGGGAGCTGTTTTTT. Translated, it gives CASTFPGAASGELFF.

The chain couples TRBV2 to TRBJ2-5; D is uncertain. This CDR3 comprises 14 residues. V lost 8 bases and J lost 0, with 13 bases in between. CDR1 and CDR2 from the germline V gene are SNHLY and FYNNEI. The CDR3 coding sequence is TGTGCCAGCCGACTGGCGCAGTACCAAGAGACCCAGTACTTC. Translating gives CASRLAQYQETQYF.

This chain uses TRBV7-2 with TRBJ1-1; 8 bases are a match to TRBD1. Germline values: CDR1 SGHTA, CDR2 FQGNSA. V was clipped by 5 bases and J by 2 bases; unmatched bases: 7. This CDR3 spans 15 amino acids. This chain's CDR3 is CASSRDRGLNTEAFF. For the CDR3, the DNA is TGTGCCAGCAGCCGCGACAGGGGCCTCAACACTGAAGCTTTCTTT.